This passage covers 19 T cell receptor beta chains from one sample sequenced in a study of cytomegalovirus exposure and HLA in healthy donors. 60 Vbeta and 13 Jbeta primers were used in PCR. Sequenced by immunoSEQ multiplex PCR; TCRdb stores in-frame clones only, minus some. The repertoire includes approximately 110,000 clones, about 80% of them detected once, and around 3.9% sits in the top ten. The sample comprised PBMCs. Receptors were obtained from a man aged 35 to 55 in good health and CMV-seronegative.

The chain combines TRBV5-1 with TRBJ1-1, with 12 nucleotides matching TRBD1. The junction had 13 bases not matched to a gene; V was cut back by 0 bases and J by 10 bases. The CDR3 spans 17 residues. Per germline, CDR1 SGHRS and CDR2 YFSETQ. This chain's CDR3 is CASSLVVGDRGLSPAFF. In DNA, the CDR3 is TGCGCCAGCAGCTTGGTGGTGGGGGACAGGGGGCTGTCCCCAGCTTTCTTT.

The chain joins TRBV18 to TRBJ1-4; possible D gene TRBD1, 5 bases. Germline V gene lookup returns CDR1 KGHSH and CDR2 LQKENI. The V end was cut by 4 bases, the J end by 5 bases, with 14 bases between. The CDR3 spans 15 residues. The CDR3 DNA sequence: TGTGCCAGCTCACAGACCGGGACTGAAAATGAAAAACTGTTTTTT. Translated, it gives CASSQTGTENEKLFF.

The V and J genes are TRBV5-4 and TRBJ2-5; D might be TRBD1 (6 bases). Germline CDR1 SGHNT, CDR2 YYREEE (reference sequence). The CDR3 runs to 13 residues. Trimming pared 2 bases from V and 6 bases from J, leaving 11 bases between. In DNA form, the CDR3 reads TGTGCCAGCAGCTTACAGGGTATGCAGACCCAGTACTTC. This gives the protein CASSLQGMQTQYF.

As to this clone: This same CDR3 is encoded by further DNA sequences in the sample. As DNA, the CDR3 is TGCGCCAGCAGCCCCACAGGACCCAATCAGCCCCAGCATTTT. This codes for CASSPTGPNQPQHF. The chain couples TRBV5-1 to TRBJ1-5; maybe TRBD1 (5 bases). Germline CDR1 reads SGHRS; CDR2 reads YFSETQ. V gave up 4 bases and J gave up 3 bases, with 11 bases separating them. The length of the CDR3 is 14 residues.

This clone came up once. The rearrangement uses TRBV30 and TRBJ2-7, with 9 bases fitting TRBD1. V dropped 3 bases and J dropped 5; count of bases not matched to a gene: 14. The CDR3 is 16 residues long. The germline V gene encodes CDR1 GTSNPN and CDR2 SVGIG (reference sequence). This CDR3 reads CAWRASYRGRIDEQYF. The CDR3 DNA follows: TGTGCCTGGAGAGCCTCTTACAGGGGGCGGATCGACGAGCAGTACTTC. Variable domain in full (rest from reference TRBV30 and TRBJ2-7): SQTIHQWPATLVQPVGSPLSLECTVEGTSNPNLYWYRQAAGRGLQLLFYSVGIGQISSEVPQNLSASRPQDRQFILSSKKLLLSDSGFYLCAWRASYRGRIDEQYFGPGTRLTVT.

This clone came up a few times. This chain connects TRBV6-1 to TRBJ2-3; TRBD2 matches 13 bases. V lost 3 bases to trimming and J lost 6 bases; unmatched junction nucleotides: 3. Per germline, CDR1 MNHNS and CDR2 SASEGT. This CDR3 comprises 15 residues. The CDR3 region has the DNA TGTGCCAGCAGTGACTCGACTAGCGGGGGGGATACGCAGTATTTT. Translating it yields CASSDSTSGGDTQYF.

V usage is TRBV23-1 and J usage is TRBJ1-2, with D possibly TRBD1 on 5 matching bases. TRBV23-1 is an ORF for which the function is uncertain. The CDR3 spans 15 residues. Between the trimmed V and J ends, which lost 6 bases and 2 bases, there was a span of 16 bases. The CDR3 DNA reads TGCGCCAGCAGACCCTCCTCAGACAGAAACTATGGCTACACCTTC. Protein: CASRPSSDRNYGYTF.

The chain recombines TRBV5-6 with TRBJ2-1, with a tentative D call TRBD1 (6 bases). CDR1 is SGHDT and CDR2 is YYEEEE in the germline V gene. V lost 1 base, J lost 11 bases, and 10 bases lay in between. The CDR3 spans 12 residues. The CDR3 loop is CASSLYRDKQFF. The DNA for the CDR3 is TGTGCCAGCAGCTTGTACCGGGACAAGCAGTTCTTC.

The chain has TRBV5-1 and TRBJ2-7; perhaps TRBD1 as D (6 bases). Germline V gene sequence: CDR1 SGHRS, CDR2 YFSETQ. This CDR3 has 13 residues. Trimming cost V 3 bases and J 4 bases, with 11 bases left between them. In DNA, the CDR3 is TGCGCCAGCAGCTCCACAGGGATTTACGAGCAGTACTTC. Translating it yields CASSSTGIYEQYF.

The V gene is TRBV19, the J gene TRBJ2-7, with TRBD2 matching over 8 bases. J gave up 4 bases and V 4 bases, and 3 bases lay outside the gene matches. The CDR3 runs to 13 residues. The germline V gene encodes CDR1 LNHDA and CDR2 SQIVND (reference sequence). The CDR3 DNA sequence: TGTGCCAGTAGTACGGGACTAGGTTACGAGCAGTACTTC. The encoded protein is CASSTGLGYEQYF. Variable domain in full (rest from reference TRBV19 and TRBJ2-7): DGGITQSPKYLFRKEGQNVTLSCEQNLNHDAMYWYRQDPGQGLRLIYYSQIVNDFQKGDIAEGYSVSREKKESFPLTVTSAQKNPTAFYLCASSTGLGYEQYFGPGTRLTVT.

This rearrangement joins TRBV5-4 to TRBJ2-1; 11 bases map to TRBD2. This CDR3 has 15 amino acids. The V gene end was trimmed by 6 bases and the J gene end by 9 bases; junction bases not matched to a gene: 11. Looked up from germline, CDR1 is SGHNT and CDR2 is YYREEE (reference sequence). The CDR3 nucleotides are TGTGCCAGCACCGTGGGCCCTACTAGCGGGGGTGAGCAGTTCTTC. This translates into CASTVGPTSGGEQFF.

Here the CDR3 DNA reads TGTGCCAGGGGTGGGCTTGACGGCAACGAGCAGTACTTC. This encodes CARGGLDGNEQYF. V is TRBV2 and J is TRBJ2-7; D is unresolved. CDR3 length equals 13 residues. CDR1 and CDR2 from the germline V gene are SNHLY and FYNNEI. Trimming stripped 9 bases from V and 5 bases from J, with 17 bases between.

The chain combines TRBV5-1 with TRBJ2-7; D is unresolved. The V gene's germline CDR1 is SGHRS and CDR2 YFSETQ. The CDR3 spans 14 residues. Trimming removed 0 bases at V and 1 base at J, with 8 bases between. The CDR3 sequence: CASSLGVGSYEQYF. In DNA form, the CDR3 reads TGCGCCAGCAGCTTGGGTGTCGGTTCCTACGAGCAGTACTTC.

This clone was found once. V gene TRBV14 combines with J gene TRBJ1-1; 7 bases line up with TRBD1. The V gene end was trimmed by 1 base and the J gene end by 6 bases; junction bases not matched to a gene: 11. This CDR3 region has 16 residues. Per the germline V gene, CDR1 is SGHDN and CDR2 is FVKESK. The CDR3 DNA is TGTGCCAGCAGCCAAGGCTTTAAAGGGGGCATAGCTGAAGCTTTCTTT. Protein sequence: CASSQGFKGGIAEAFF.

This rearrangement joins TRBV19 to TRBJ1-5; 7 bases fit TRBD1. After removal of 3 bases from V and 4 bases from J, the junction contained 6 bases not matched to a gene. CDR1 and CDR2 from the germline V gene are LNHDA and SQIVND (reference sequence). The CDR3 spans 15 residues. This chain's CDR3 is CASSILPGGNQPQHF. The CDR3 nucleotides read TGTGCCAGTAGTATCCTCCCAGGGGGGAATCAGCCCCAGCATTTT.

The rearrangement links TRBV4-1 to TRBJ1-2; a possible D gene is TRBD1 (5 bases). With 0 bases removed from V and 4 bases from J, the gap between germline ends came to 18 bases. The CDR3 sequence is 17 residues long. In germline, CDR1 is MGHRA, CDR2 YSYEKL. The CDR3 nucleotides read TGCGCCAGCAGCCAAGACCCGGTGGGGGAGGTCGGCTATGGCTACACCTTC. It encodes CASSQDPVGEVGYGYTF.

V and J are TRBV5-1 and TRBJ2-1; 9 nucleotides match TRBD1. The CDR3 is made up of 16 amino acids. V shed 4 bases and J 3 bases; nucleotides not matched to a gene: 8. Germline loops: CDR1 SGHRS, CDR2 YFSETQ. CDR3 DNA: TGCGCCAGCAGCCAGCCTGACAGGGGGAACTACAATGAGCAGTTCTTC. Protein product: CASSQPDRGNYNEQFF. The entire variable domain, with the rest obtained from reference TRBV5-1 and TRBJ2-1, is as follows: KAGVTQTPRYLIKTRGQQVTLSCSPISGHRSVSWYQQTPGQGLQFLFEYFSETQRNKGNFPGRFSGRQFSNSRSEMNVSTLELGDSALYLCASSQPDRGNYNEQFFGPGTRLTVL.

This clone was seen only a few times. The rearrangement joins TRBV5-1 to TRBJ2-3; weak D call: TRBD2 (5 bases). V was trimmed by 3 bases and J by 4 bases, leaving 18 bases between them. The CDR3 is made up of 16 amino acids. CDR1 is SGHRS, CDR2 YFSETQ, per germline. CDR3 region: CASSSGSGIPSDTQYF. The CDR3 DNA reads TGCGCCAGCAGCTCTGGGTCGGGGATCCCTTCAGATACGCAGTATTTT.

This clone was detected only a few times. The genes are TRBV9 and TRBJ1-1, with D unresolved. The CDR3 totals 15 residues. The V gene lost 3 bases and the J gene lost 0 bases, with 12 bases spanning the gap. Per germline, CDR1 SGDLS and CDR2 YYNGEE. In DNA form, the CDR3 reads TGTGCCAGCAGCGACGGGGAAGACATGAACACTGAAGCTTTCTTT. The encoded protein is CASSDGEDMNTEAFF.